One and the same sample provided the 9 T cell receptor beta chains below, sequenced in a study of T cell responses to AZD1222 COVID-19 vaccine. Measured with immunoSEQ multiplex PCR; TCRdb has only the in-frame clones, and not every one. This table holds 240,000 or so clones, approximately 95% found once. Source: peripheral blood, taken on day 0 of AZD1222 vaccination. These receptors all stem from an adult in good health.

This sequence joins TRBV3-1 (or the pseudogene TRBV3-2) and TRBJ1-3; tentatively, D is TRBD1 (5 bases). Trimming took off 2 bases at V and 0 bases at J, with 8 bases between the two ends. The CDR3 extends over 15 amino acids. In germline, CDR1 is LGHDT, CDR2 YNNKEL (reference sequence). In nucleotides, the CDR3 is TGTGCCAGCAGCCAATCCGGGGGCTCTGGAAACACCATATATTTT. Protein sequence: CASSQSGGSGNTIYF.

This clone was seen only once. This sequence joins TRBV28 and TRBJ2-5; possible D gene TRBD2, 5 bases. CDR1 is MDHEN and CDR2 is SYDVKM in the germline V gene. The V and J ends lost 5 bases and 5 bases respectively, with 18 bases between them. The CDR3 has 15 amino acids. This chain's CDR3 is CASSIRIASIETQYF. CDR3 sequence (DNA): TGTGCCAGCAGTATCCGAATCGCTAGCATCGAGACCCAGTACTTC.

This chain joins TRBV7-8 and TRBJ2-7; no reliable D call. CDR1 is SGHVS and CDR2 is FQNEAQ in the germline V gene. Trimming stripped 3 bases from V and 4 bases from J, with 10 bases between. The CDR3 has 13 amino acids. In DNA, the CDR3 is TGTGCCAGCAGCTTCCCGACCCATTACGAGCAGTACTTC. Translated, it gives CASSFPTHYEQYF.

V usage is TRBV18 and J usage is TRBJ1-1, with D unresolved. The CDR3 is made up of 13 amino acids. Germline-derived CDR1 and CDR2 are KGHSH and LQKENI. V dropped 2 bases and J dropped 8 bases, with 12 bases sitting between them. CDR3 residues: CASSPSWELEAFF. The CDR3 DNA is TGTGCCAGCTCACCATCTTGGGAGCTAGAAGCTTTCTTT.

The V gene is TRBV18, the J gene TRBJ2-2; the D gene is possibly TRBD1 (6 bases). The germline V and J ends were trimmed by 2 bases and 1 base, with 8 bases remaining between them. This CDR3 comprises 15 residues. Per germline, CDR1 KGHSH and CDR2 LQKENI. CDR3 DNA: TGTGCCAGCTCACCAACGGGACAGAACACCGGGGAGCTGTTTTTT. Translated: CASSPTGQNTGELFF. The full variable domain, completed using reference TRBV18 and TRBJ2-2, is NAGVMQNPRHLVRRRGQEARLRCSPMKGHSHVYWYRQLPEEGLKFMVYLQKENIIDESGMPKERFSAEFPKEGPSILRIQQVVRGDSAAYFCASSPTGQNTGELFFGEGSRLTVL.

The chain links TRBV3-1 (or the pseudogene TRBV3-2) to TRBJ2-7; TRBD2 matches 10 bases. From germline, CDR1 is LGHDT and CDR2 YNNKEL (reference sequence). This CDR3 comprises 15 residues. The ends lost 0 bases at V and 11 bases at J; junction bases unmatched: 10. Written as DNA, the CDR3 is TGTGCCAGCAGCCAAGAGGTGGGGACTAGCGAGAGAAAGTACTTC. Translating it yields CASSQEVGTSERKYF.

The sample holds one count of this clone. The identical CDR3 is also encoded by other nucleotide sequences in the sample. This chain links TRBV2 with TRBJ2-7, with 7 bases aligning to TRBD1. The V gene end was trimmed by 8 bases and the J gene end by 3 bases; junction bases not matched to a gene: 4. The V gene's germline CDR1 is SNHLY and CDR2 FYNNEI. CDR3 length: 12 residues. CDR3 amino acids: CASRDRGYEQYF. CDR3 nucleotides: TGTGCCAGCCGGGACAGAGGCTACGAGCAGTACTTC.

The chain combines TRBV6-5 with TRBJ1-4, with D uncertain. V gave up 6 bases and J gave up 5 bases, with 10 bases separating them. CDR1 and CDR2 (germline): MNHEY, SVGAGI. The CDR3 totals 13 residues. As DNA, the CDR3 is TGTGCCAGCAGACGCACTGGAAATGAAAAACTGTTTTTT. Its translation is CASRRTGNEKLFF.

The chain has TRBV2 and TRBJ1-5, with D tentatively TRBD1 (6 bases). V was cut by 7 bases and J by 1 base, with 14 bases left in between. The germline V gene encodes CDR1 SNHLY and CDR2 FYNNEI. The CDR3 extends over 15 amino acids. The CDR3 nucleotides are TGTGCCAGCAAAGAGGGGGGGCTGAGCAATCAGCCCCAGCATTTT. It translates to CASKEGGLSNQPQHF.